Following are 11 T cell receptor beta chains from one sample sequenced in a study of blood T cell repertoires in COVID-19. Here immunoSEQ multiplex PCR was the method, and the copy in TCRdb shows in-frame clones only, minus some. The table lists around 170,000 clones, around 84% of them singletons. The sequenced sample was peripheral blood. The receptors originated from a man younger than 40 with active or convalescent COVID-19.

This chain joins TRBV7-9 and TRBJ2-2; the match to TRBD2 covers 9 bases. V was clipped by 4 bases and J by 3 bases; unmatched bases: 6. CDR3 length: 16 amino acids. Germline CDR1 reads SEHNR; CDR2 reads FQNEAQ (reference sequence). CDR3 sequence: CASSSGTSTDTGELFF. CDR3 sequence (DNA): TGTGCCAGCAGCTCCGGGACTAGCACCGACACCGGGGAGCTGTTTTTT.

This chain uses TRBV6-5 with TRBJ2-5, with TRBD2 matching 9 bases. The J segment lost 5 bases and the V segment lost 2 bases, leaving 6 bases of the junction unmatched. Germline CDR1 and CDR2: MNHEY and SVGAGI. CDR3 length equals 15 residues. The CDR3 region has the DNA TGTGCCAGCAGTTACCGTCTAGCGGGATGGGAGACCCAGTACTTC. It specifies CASSYRLAGWETQYF.

This sequence joins TRBV29-1 and TRBJ2-1; D is possibly TRBD1 (6 bases). V was shortened by 1 base and J by 3 bases, with 16 bases between the two germline ends. The germline V gene encodes CDR1 SQVTM and CDR2 ANQGSEA. The CDR3 spans 16 residues. The chain's CDR3 is CSVEGGPRDNYNEQFF. Here the CDR3 DNA reads TGCAGCGTTGAAGGGGGGCCCCGGGACAACTACAATGAGCAGTTCTTC.

The chain links TRBV11-3 to TRBJ1-1; D might be TRBD1 (5 bases). The V gene lost 2 bases and the J gene lost 4 bases, with 8 bases spanning the gap. CDR1 is SGHNT, CDR2 YENEEA, per germline. The CDR3 runs 13 residues. The CDR3 is CASSLQGATEAFF. In DNA, the CDR3 is TGTGCCAGCAGCTTACAGGGTGCCACTGAAGCTTTCTTT.

The table lists this clone with a few counts. The chain combines TRBV19 with TRBJ1-2; TRBD1 agrees at 8 bases. Germline trimming cut 9 bases from V and 4 bases from J; bases unmatched to any gene: 10. CDR3 length: 14 residues. Germline assignment: CDR1 LNHDA and CDR2 SQIVND (reference sequence). The chain's CDR3 is CASDNDRGLYGYTF. As DNA, the CDR3 is TGTGCCAGCGACAATGACAGGGGCCTCTATGGCTACACCTTC.

CDR3: CASSLSGAKHNEQFF. DNA for the CDR3: TGTGCCAGCAGCTTGAGCGGGGCTAAGCACAATGAGCAGTTCTTC. J is TRBJ2-1 and V is TRBV7-2; the match to TRBD2 covers 7 bases. Germline V lookup: CDR1 SGHTA, CDR2 FQGNSA. V lost 3 bases and J lost 5; bases outside the gene matches: 7. The CDR3 sequence is 15 residues long. The entire variable domain, with the rest obtained from reference TRBV7-2 and TRBJ2-1, is as follows: GAGVSQSPSNKVTEKGKDVELRCDPISGHTALYWYRQSLGQGLEFLIYFQGNSAPDKSGLPSDRFSAERTGGSVSTLTIQRTQQEDSAVYLCASSLSGAKHNEQFFGPGTRLTVL.

The chain carries TRBV21-1 and TRBJ1-2; the DNA was not used to check the table's D call, TRBD1. TRBV21-1 is a known pseudogene. This CDR3 comprises 17 residues. Here the CDR3 reads CASSIRDRGDSLDGYTF. Here the CDR3 DNA reads TGTGCCAGCAGCATCCGGGACAGGGGGGATTCGTTGGATGGCTACACCTTC.

The chain is built from TRBV10-1 and TRBJ2-3; D is ambiguous. Trimming removed 2 bases at V and 6 bases at J, with 15 bases between. Germline V lookup: CDR1 WNHNN, CDR2 SYGVQD (reference sequence). The CDR3 loop spans 15 amino acids. This CDR3 is CASSETADTADTQYF. The CDR3 nucleotides are TGCGCCAGCAGTGAGACGGCAGACACGGCGGATACGCAGTATTTT.

The rearrangement joins TRBV9 to TRBJ2-5, with D maybe TRBD1 (5 bases). V was shortened by 0 bases and J by 1 base, with 16 bases between the two germline ends. From germline, CDR1 is SGDLS and CDR2 YYNGEE. The CDR3 is 17 residues long. In DNA form, the CDR3 reads TGTGCCAGCAGCGTAGAACCCTTGGGGCACCCCCAAGAGACCCAGTACTTC. It translates to CASSVEPLGHPQETQYF.

A few counts support this clone. The chain carries TRBV12-3 or TRBV12-4 and TRBJ1-2; perhaps TRBD1 as D (6 bases). V lost 5 bases, J lost 4 bases, and 11 bases lay in between. The CDR3 length is 13 residues. DNA for the CDR3: TGTGCCAGCAGTACGAACAGGGTCTATGGCTACACCTTC. It translates to CASSTNRVYGYTF.

V is TRBV29-1 and J is TRBJ1-2; 8 nucleotides match TRBD1. The germline V gene has CDR1 SQVTM and CDR2 ANQGSEA. Trimming at V came to 6 bases and at J to 3 bases, leaving 0 bases not matched to a gene. This CDR3 spans 11 amino acids. The chain's CDR3 is CSVGQDYGYTF. In DNA form, the CDR3 reads TGCAGCGTGGGACAGGACTATGGCTACACCTTC.